The rows below give T cell receptor beta chains drawn from one sample of a study of T cell responses to AZD1222 COVID-19 vaccine. The method was immunoSEQ multiplex PCR; TCRdb's version includes in-frame clones alone and lacks a portion of them. The top ten hold 5.5% to 8.5% of the sample, which has about 150,000 clones, 75% to 90% seen once. The specimen comprised peripheral blood, sampled after recovery from COVID-19. The receptors were gathered from an adult who had recovered from COVID-19. Each CDR3 is given with its conserved first and last residue. The D gene is left open where the match is weak. A row's size may be missing; if present it is once, few, many or a size class.

clone_size j_call d_call v_call cdr3_aa cdr3_nt
once TRBJ1-1 . TRBV7-6 CASSLDANTEAFF TGTGCCAGCAGCTTAGACGCGAACACTGAAGCTTTCTTT
. TRBJ1-2 . TRBV5-6 CASSLGQAGHGYTF TGTGCCAGCAGCTTAGGGCAGGCCGGGCATGGCTACACCTTC
. TRBJ1-1 . TRBV15 CATSRVNTEAFF TGTGCCACCAGCAGAGTGAACACTGAAGCTTTCTTT
. TRBJ1-4 . TRBV2 CASRRTDQNEKLFF TGTGCCAGCAGGAGGACGGATCAGAATGAAAAACTGTTTTTT
. TRBJ2-5 TRBD1 TRBV9 CASSPGTGKETQYF TGTGCCAGCAGCCCGGGGACAGGCAAGGAGACCCAGTACTTC
. TRBJ2-3 TRBD1 TRBV5-6 CASSPGTGGADTQYF TGTGCCAGCAGCCCCGGGACAGGGGGAGCAGATACGCAGTATTTT
. TRBJ2-7 TRBD1 TRBV28 CASSLSKGTAELTYEQYF TGTGCCAGCAGTTTGTCAAAAGGGACAGCCGAACTTACCTACGAGCAGTACTTC
. TRBJ1-6 . TRBV19 CASHLTGFHSPLHF TGTGCCAGCCACTTAACAGGGTTTCATTCACCCCTCCACTTT
. TRBJ1-5 . TRBV7-9 CASSSRTDQPQHF TGTGCCAGCAGCTCCCGGACGGATCAGCCCCAGCATTTT
once TRBJ2-3 . TRBV2 CASSGGNTDTQYF TGTGCCAGCAGTGGGGGGAATACAGATACGCAGTATTTT
. TRBJ2-5 . TRBV27 CASSLGRQETQYF TGTGCCAGCTCCCTTGGTCGTCAAGAGACCCAGTACTTC
. TRBJ1-1 . TRBV6-5 CASSSRDPHTGAFF TGTGCCAGCAGTTCACGGGACCCGCATACGGGAGCTTTCTTT
. TRBJ1-5 . TRBV27 CASRLMGSNQPQHF TGTGCCAGCAGACTTATGGGTAGCAATCAGCCCCAGCATTTT
. TRBJ2-3 . TRBV3-1/TRBV3-2 CASSQEANTQYF TGTGCCAGCAGCCAAGAAGCAAATACGCAGTATTTT
once TRBJ2-5 . TRBV29-1 CSVQGAETQYF TGCAGCGTTCAAGGGGCTGAGACCCAGTACTTC
. TRBJ2-3 TRBD2 TRBV18 CASSQMRLGLGTDTQYF TGTGCCAGCTCACAAATGCGTTTGGGACTAGGCACAGATACGCAGTATTTT
. TRBJ1-1 TRBD1 TRBV18 CASSLQDRGIPEAFF TGTGCCAGCTCCCTCCAGGACAGGGGAATTCCTGAAGCTTTCTTT
few TRBJ2-7 TRBD1 TRBV2 CASKGTGLSYEQYF TGTGCCAGCAAAGGGACAGGCCTGTCCTACGAGCAGTACTTC
once TRBJ1-2 . TRBV3-1/TRBV3-2 CANFSYGYTF TGTGCCAACTTTAGCTATGGCTACACCTTC
. TRBJ2-7 . TRBV9 CASSKERSYEQYF TGTGCCAGCAGCAAGGAGCGGAGCTACGAGCAGTACTTC
. TRBJ1-2 . TRBV3-1/TRBV3-2 CASSQDRGVYGYTF TGTGCCAGCAGCCAAGACAGGGGAGTCTATGGCTACACCTTC
. TRBJ2-5 . TRBV5-6 CASSLAGRGALETQYF TGTGCCAGCAGCTTGGCAGGGAGGGGGGCCCTAGAGACCCAGTACTTC
. TRBJ2-4 . TRBV29-1 CSAVTETGDIQYF TGCAGCGCCGTGACTGAAACGGGAGACATTCAGTACTTC
. TRBJ2-1 . TRBV12-3/TRBV12-4 CASRTPSYNEQFF TGTGCCAGCAGAACCCCCTCCTACAATGAGCAGTTCTTC
. TRBJ1-5 . TRBV18 CASAPTGDTRQPQHF TGTGCCAGCGCACCAACGGGGGACACCCGTCAGCCCCAGCATTTT